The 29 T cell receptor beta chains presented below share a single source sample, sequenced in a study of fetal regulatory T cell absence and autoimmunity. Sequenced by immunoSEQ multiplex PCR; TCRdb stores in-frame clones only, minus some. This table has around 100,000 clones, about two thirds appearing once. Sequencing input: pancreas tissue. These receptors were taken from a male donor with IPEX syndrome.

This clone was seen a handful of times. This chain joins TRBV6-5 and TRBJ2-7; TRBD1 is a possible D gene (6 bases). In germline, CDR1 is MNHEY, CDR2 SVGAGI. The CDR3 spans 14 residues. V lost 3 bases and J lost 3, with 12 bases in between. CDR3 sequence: CASSYRQAYYEQYF. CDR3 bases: TGTGCCAGCAGTTATAGACAGGCTTACTACGAGCAGTACTTC.

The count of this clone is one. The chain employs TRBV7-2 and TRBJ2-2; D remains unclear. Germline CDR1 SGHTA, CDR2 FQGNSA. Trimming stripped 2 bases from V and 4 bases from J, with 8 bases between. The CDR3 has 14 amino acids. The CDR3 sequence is CASSLRLITGELFF. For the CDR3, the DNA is TGTGCCAGCAGCTTACGACTGATCACCGGGGAGCTGTTTTTT.

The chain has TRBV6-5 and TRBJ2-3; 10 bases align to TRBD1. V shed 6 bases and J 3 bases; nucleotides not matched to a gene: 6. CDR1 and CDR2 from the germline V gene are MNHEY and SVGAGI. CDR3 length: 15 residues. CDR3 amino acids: CASRRKGQGTDTQYF. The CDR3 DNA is TGTGCCAGCAGGAGGAAGGGACAGGGGACAGATACGCAGTATTTT.

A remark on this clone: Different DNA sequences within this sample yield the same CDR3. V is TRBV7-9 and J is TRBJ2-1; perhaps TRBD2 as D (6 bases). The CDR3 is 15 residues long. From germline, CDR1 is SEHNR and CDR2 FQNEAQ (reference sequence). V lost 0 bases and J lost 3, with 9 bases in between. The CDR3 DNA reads TGTGCCAGCAGCTTAGCGGGAGGCCTCTACAATGAGCAGTTCTTC. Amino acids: CASSLAGGLYNEQFF.

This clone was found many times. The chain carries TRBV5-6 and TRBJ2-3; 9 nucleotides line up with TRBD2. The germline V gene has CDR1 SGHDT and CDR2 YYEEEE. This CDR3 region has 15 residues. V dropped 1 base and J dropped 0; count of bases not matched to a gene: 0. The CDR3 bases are TGTGCCAGCAGCTTGACTAGCGGGAGCACAGATACGCAGTATTTT. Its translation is CASSLTSGSTDTQYF.

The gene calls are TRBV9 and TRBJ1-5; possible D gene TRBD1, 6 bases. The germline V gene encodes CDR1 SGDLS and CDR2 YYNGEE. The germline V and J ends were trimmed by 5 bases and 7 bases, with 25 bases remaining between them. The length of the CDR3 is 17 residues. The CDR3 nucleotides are TGTGCCAGCAGAACCCATCCAAAGTACAGGGAGGTCCAGCCCCAGCATTTT. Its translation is CASRTHPKYREVQPQHF.

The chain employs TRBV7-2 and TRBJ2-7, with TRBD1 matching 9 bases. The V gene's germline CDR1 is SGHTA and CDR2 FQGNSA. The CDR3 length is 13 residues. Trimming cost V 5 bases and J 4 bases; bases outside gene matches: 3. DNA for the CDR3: TGTGCCAGCAGCCGAGGACAGGGGTACGAGCAGTACTTC. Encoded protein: CASSRGQGYEQYF.

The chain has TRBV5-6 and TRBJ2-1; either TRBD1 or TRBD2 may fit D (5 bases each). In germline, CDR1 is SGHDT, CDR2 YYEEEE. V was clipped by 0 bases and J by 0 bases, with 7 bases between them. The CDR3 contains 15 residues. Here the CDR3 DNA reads TGTGCCAGCAGCTTGGCAGGGAGCTCCTACAATGAGCAGTTCTTC. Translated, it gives CASSLAGSSYNEQFF.

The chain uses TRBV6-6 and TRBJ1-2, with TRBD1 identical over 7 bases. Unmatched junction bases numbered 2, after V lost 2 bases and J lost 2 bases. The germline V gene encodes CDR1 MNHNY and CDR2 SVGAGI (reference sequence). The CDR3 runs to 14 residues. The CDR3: CASSYRGQNYGYTF. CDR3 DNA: TGTGCCAGCAGTTACAGGGGACAGAACTATGGCTACACCTTC.

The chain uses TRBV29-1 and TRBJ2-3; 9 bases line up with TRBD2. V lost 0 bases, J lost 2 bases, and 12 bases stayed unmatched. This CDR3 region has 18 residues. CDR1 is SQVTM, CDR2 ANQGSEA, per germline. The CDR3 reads CSVEDPLGTSPHTDTQYF. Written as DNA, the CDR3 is TGCAGCGTTGAAGATCCCCTCGGGACTAGCCCTCACACAGATACGCAGTATTTT.

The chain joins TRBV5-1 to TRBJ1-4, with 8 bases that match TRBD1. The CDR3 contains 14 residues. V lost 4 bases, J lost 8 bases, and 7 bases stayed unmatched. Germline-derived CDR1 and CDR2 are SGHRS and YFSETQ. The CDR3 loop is CASSRRTGHEKLFF. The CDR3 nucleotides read TGCGCCAGCAGCCGGCGGACAGGGCACGAAAAACTGTTTTTT.

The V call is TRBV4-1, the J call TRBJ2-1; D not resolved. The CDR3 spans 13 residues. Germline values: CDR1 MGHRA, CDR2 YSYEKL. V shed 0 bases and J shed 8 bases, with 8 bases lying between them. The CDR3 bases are TGCGCCAGCAGCCAAGAGGCGTGGGATGAGCAGTTCTTC. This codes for CASSQEAWDEQFF.

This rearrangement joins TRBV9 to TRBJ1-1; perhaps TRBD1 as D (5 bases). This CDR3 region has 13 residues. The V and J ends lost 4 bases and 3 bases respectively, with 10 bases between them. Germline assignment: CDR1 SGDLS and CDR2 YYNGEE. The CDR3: CASSTSGYTEAFF. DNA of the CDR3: TGTGCCAGCAGCACTTCAGGGTACACTGAAGCTTTCTTT.

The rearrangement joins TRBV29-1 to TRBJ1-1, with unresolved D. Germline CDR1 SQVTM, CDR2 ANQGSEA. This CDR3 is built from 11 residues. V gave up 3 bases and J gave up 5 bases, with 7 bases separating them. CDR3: CSVDGETEAFF. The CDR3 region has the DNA TGCAGCGTTGACGGGGAGACTGAAGCTTTCTTT.

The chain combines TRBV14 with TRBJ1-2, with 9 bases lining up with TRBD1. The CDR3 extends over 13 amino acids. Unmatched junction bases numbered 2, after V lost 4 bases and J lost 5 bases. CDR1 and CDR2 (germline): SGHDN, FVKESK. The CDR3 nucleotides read TGTGCCAGCAGCCCGGGACAGGGATATGGCTACACCTTC. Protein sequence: CASSPGQGYGYTF.

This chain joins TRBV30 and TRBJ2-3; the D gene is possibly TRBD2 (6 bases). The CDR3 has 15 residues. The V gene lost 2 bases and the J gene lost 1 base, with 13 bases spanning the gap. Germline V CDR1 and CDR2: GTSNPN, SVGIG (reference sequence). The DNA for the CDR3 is TGTGCCTGGAGTATCGGGGGTAGCGGCACAGATACGCAGTATTTT. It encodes CAWSIGGSGTDTQYF. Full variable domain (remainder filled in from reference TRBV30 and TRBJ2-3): SQTIHQWPATLVQPVGSPLSLECTVEGTSNPNLYWYRQAAGRGLQLLFYSVGIGQISSEVPQNLSASRPQDRQFILSSKKLLLSDSGFYLCAWSIGGSGTDTQYFGPGTRLTVL.

DNA for the CDR3: TGTGCCATCAGTGATCCTTCACACCCTTCTGGCTACGAGCAGTACTTC. This codes for CAISDPSHPSGYEQYF. The chain uses TRBV10-3 and TRBJ2-7; no reliable D call. The V gene lost 3 bases and the J gene lost 3 bases, with 18 bases spanning the gap. CDR1 ENHRY and CDR2 SYGVKD come from the germline V gene. This CDR3 contains 16 residues.

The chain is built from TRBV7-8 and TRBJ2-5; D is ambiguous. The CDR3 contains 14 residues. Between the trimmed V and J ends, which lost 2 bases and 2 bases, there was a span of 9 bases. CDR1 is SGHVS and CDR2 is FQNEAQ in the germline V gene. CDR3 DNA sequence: TGTGCCAGCAGCTTATTTGGGCTTCAAGAGACCCAGTACTTC. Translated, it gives CASSLFGLQETQYF.

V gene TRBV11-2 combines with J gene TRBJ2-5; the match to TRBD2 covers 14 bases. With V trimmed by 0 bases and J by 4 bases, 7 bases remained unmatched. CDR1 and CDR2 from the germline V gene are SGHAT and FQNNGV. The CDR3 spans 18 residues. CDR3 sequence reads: CASSLDRLAGGLGETQYF. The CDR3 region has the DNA TGTGCCAGCAGCTTAGATCGACTAGCGGGGGGGCTAGGAGAGACCCAGTACTTC.

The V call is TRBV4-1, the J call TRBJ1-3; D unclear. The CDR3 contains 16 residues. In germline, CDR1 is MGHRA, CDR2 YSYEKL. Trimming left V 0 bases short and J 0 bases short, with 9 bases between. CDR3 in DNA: TGCGCCAGCAGCCAAGATCGGAGGAGCTCTGGAAACACCATATATTTT. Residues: CASSQDRRSSGNTIYF.

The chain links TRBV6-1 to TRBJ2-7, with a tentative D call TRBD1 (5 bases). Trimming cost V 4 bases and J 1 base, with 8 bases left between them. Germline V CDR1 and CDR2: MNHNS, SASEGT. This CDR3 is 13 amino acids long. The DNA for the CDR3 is TGTGCCAGCAGTGGTACAGGTTCCTACGAGCAGTACTTC. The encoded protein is CASSGTGSYEQYF.

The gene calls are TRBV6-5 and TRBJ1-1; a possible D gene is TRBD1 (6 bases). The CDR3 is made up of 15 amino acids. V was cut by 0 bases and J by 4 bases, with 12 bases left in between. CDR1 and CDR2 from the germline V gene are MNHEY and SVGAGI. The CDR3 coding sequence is TGTGCCAGCAGTTACTCCAGGGGTTTGAGCACTGAAGCTTTCTTT. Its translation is CASSYSRGLSTEAFF.

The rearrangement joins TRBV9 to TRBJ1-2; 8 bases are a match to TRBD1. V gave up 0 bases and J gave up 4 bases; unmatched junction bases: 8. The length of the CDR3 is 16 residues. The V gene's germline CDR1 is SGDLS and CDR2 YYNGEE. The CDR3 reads CASSVGGQGKVYGYTF. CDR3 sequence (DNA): TGTGCCAGCAGCGTAGGCGGACAGGGAAAGGTCTATGGCTACACCTTC.

The DNA of the CDR3 is TGTGCCAGCAGCTTAGATCGTGGGATCGATACGCAGTATTTT. Amino acids: CASSLDRGIDTQYF. The chain has TRBV11-2 and TRBJ2-3; D not certain. From germline, CDR1 is SGHAT and CDR2 FQNNGV. There are 14 residues in the CDR3. Trimming shortened V by 0 bases and J by 6 bases, and 10 bases separated the two germline ends.

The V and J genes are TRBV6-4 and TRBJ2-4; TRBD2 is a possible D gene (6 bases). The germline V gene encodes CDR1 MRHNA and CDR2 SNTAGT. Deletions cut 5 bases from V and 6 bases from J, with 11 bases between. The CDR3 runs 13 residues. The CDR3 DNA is TGTGCCAGCAGTACGGGAGCGGGAAACATTCAGTACTTC. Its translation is CASSTGAGNIQYF.

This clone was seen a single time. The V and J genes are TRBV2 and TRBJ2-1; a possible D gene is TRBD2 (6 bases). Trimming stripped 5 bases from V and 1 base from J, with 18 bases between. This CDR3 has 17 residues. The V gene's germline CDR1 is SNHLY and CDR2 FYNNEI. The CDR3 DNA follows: TGTGCCAGCAGTTTTCGGAGGGAGGTGCCTTCCTACAATGAGCAGTTCTTC. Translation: CASSFRREVPSYNEQFF.

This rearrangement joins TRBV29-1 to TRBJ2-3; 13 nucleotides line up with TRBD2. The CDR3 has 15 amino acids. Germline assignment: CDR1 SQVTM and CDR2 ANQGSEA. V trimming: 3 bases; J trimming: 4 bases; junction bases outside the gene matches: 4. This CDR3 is CSVDPTSGGPDTQYF. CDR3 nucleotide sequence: TGCAGCGTTGATCCGACTAGCGGGGGGCCAGATACGCAGTATTTT.

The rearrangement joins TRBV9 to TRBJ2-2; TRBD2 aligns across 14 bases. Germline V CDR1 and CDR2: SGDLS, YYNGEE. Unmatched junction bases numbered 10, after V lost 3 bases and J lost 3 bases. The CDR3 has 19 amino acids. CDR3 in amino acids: CASSDRLAGGPVDTGELFF. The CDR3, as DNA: TGTGCCAGCAGCGATCGACTAGCGGGAGGGCCCGTGGACACCGGGGAGCTGTTTTTT.

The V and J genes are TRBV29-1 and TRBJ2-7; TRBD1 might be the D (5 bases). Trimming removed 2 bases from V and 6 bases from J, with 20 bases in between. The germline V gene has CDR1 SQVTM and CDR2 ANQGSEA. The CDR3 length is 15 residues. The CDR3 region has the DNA TGCAGCGTTGAATCCAACGAGCAGGGATCCCTCGAGCAGTACTTC. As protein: CSVESNEQGSLEQYF.